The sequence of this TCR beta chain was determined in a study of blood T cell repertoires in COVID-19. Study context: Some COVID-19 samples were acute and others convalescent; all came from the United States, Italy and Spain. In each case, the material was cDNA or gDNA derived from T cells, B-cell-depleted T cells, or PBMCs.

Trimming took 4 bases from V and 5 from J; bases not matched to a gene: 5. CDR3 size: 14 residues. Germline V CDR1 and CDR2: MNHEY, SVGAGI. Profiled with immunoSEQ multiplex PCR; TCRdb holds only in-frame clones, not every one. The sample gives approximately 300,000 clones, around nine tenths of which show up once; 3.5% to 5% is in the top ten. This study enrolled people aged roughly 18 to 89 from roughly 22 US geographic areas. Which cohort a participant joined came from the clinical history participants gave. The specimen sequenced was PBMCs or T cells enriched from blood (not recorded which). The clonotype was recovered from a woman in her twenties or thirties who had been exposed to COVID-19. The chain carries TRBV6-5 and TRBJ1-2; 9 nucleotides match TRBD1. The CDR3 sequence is CASSFDRGDYGYTF. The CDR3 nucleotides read TGTGCCAGCAGTTTCGACAGGGGGGATTATGGCTACACCTTC.